The clone carrying this TCR beta chain occurred many times. TCRdb itself ran the 5' RACE reads through MiXCR, one entry per CDR3 protein. This table holds approximately 700,000 distinct CDR3 sequences, around 6.1% found once. CDR1 and CDR2 from the germline V gene are SGHRS and YFSETQ. Trimming took 0 bases from V and 6 from J, leaving 7 bases between them. This CDR3 contains 13 residues. The data derive from a study of identical twins. The sequencing sample was made of naive T cells sorted from blood. The clonotype comes from a man aged 18 to 29 in good health. The V gene is TRBV5-1, the J gene TRBJ2-1; D not certain. CDR3 protein: CASSLGQANEQFF. The CDR3 DNA reads TGCGCCAGCAGCTTGGGGCAGGCCAATGAGCAGTTCTTC. The full variable domain, rest sourced from reference TRBV5-1 and TRBJ2-1, is KAGVTQTPRYLIKTRGQQVTLSCSPISGHRSVSWYQQTPGQGLQFLFEYFSETQRNKGNFPGRFSGRQFSNSRSEMNVSTLELGDSALYLCASSLGQANEQFFGPGTRLTVL.